The clone carrying this T cell receptor (beta chain) occurred a few times. What it binds is unknown. A junction end diverges from the germline sequence, so it may reflect a read error. TCR beta CDR3 sequences were amplified from RNA transcripts. First-round RT-PCR with HTBI primers amplified the TCR CDR3 region. In TCRdb, the multiplex PCR reads were re-called with MiXCR into one record per CDR3 protein. This table has around 300,000 distinct CDR3 sequences, 13% appearing once. The CDR3 extends over 15 amino acids. Germline V gene lookup returns CDR1 MNHEY and CDR2 SVGEGT. These data come from a study of T cells in Graves' hyperthyroidism and ophthalmopathy. Findings and caveats of the study: Blood shared most expanded thyroid clonotypes above 0.001.

This receptor was identified in a woman aged 25 to 39 with Graves' hyperthyroidism that later progressed to Graves' ophthalmopathy. The sequenced sample consisted of blood. The rearrangement joins TRBV6-2 or TRBV6-3 to TRBJ2-1; TRBD1 or TRBD2 may be the D gene (5 bases each). CDR3 protein: CANSGFRGTENEQFF. In nucleotides, the CDR3 is TGTGCCAACAGTGGTTTTCGAGGGACGGAGAATGAGCAGTTCTTC.